This is a list of T cell receptor beta chains from one sample in a study of T cell changes during pregnancy in multiple sclerosis. Only in-frame clones appear in the TCRdb table, and some are missing; sequencing was by immunoSEQ multiplex PCR. This sample carries roughly 100,000 clones, around 94% of them seen once, and the ten largest clones take 0.75% to 0.95%. Material: peripheral blood, obtained after pregnancy. These receptor sequences come from a female donor with multiple sclerosis, enrolled in a pregnancy study. The conserved cysteine and the conserved F or W are not part of the CDR3 here.

J gene,V gene,CDR3 protein
TRBJ2-7,TRBV29-1,SVAPTPGQASYEQY
TRBJ2-1,TRBV27,ASNMIVGGDYNEQF
TRBJ1-1,TRBV5-1,ASSLDGSGTEAF
TRBJ2-7,TRBV4-3,ASSQAPTGSYEQY
TRBJ1-4,TRBV5-1,ASSQTGGLEKLF
TRBJ1-1,TRBV7-9,ASSSRDSRGTEAF
TRBJ2-7,TRBV29-1,SVKGPGQPFYEQY
TRBJ1-1,TRBV7-2,ASSPVFLSEAF
TRBJ2-2,TRBV9,ASSPTTRTGELF
TRBJ2-1,TRBV6-5,ASSYETMQF
TRBJ2-7,TRBV6-5,ASSPDRASSYEQY
TRBJ1-6,TRBV7-6,ASSLTAGLGSPLH
TRBJ2-3,TRBV30,AWSVGAGGTDTQY
TRBJ2-3,TRBV5-1,ASSLVPAGGTDTQY
TRBJ2-5,TRBV27,ASSPHSPGGAEVETQY
TRBJ1-5,TRBV13,ASRYTGGSYSNQPQH
TRBJ1-6,TRBV27,ASSFTGGYSPLH
TRBJ2-7,TRBV19,ASSINRQGGYEQY
TRBJ2-7,TRBV7-2,ASSPGLAYSYEQY
TRBJ2-2,TRBV6-4,ASGIAGNTGELF
TRBJ2-4,TRBV30,AWRPGGARNIQY
TRBJ2-2,TRBV2,ASSEASRNTGELF
TRBJ1-2,TRBV4-2,ASSQEGASHYGYT
TRBJ2-7,TRBV5-5,ASSLDISGDYEQY
TRBJ2-1,TRBV7-6,ASSETTGPSYNEQF
TRBJ2-3,TRBV6-1,ASSEYGVGTRGSDTQY
TRBJ2-7,TRBV6-5,ASSPSGRAYEQY
TRBJ2-7,TRBV30,AWSFAALEQY
TRBJ2-2,TRBV6-1,AGRGQGETGELF
TRBJ2-3,TRBV2,ASIAPGGPDTQY
TRBJ1-3,TRBV6-5,ASSYGHFSGNTIY
TRBJ2-7,TRBV2,ASTLERDSPYEQY
TRBJ2-1,TRBV7-9,ASSPTGGPNEQF
TRBJ2-3,TRBV30,AWRSGLAGTDTQY
TRBJ2-3,TRBV30,AWARDTDTQY
TRBJ2-5,TRBV9,ASSVSGQETQY
TRBJ2-2,TRBV30,AWSLPTGVTGELF
TRBJ1-3,TRBV11-1,ASSAFGNSGNTIY
TRBJ1-5,TRBV7-9,ASSLSSHQPQH
TRBJ2-3,TRBV10-3,AIKKLAGGGTDTQY
TRBJ2-7,TRBV28,ASSPGTGFYEQY
TRBJ1-1,TRBV9,ASSGDRGLGTEAF
TRBJ1-1,TRBV4-2,ASSQDGLGGNTEAF
TRBJ1-1,TRBV7-9,ASSRKEGRNEAF
TRBJ2-2,TRBV4-2,ASSQERAVPGELF
TRBJ2-1,TRBV10-3,AITGLAGDREQF
TRBJ2-7,TRBV7-9,ASSSTGTLREQY
TRBJ1-3,TRBV7-2,ASGLTGSSGNTIY
TRBJ2-3,TRBV7-2,ASSPQGVGADTQY
TRBJ2-1,TRBV11-2,ASSLELRPGDEQF
TRBJ1-6,TRBV7-3,ASSQGGIGSPLH
TRBJ2-7,TRBV4-2,ASSQDLRISGDSYEQY
TRBJ2-5,TRBV4-1,ASSHGAGPRLASETQY
TRBJ1-1,TRBV9,ASNSLDRGNTEAF
TRBJ2-3,TRBV19,ASSPRSYGTDTQY